This passage covers 21 T cell receptor beta chains from one sample sequenced in a study of blood T cell repertoires in COVID-19. This table comes from immunoSEQ multiplex PCR, and its TCRdb copy is limited to in-frame clones, with some not included. In the table there are tens of thousands of clones, around nine tenths of which are singletons. Sequenced material: peripheral blood. These receptors came from a woman aged 80 or over with acute or convalescent COVID-19.

The rearrangement uses TRBV5-4 and TRBJ2-7, with TRBD2 identical over 13 bases. With V trimmed by 4 bases and J by 6 bases, 7 bases remained unmatched. Germline CDR1 reads SGHNT; CDR2 reads YYREEE (reference sequence). CDR3 length: 15 amino acids. As DNA, the CDR3 is TGTGCCAGCAGCCCACCGGGACTAGCGGGGAGCGAGCAGTACTTC. It yields the protein CASSPPGLAGSEQYF.

The sample holds a few counts of this clone. The chain uses TRBV5-1 and TRBJ1-2; D unclear. V dropped 0 bases and J dropped 3 bases, with 12 bases sitting between them. This CDR3 spans 15 amino acids. Germline V lookup: CDR1 SGHRS, CDR2 YFSETQ. CDR3 sequence reads: CASSLGQAWDYGYTF. CDR3 nucleotide sequence: TGCGCCAGCAGCTTGGGGCAGGCCTGGGACTATGGCTACACCTTC.

The chain is built from TRBV28 and TRBJ2-7; TRBD1 might be the D (5 bases). V was shortened by 5 bases and J by 6 bases, with 8 bases between the two germline ends. CDR1 is MDHEN, CDR2 SYDVKM, per germline. The CDR3 has 11 residues. The CDR3 reads CASSPGFEQYF. The CDR3 DNA follows: TGTGCCAGCAGTCCAGGGTTCGAGCAGTACTTC.

V is TRBV7-9 and J is TRBJ1-3, with D unresolved. The V gene's germline CDR1 is SEHNR and CDR2 FQNEAQ (reference sequence). V shed 6 bases and J shed 0 bases, with 12 bases lying between them. The CDR3 contains 15 residues. The CDR3 DNA reads TGTGCCAGCAGTCAAGATGGAGCCTCTGGAAACACCATATATTTT. Protein product: CASSQDGASGNTIYF.

V gene TRBV19 combines with J gene TRBJ1-5, with TRBD1 identical over 9 bases. Losses at the gene ends were 1 base for V and 6 bases for J; bases not matched to a gene: 10. CDR1 and CDR2 (germline): LNHDA, SQIVND (reference sequence). The CDR3 has 17 amino acids. Here the CDR3 reads CASSIVGTGGSTQPQHF. CDR3 bases: TGTGCCAGTAGTATAGTTGGAACAGGGGGCTCGACTCAGCCCCAGCATTTT. The variable domain in full, completed from reference TRBV19 and TRBJ1-5, reads DGGITQSPKYLFRKEGQNVTLSCEQNLNHDAMYWYRQDPGQGLRLIYYSQIVNDFQKGDIAEGYSVSREKKESFPLTVTSAQKNPTAFYLCASSIVGTGGSTQPQHFGDGTRLSIL.

The J gene is TRBJ1-5, the V gene TRBV19, with 10 bases aligning to TRBD1. V shed 5 bases, J shed 5 bases, and the junction held 6 bases outside the gene matches. The CDR3 length is 15 residues. CDR1 and CDR2 from the germline V gene are LNHDA and SQIVND (reference sequence). This CDR3 reads CASSQGQGIHQPQHF. CDR3 DNA: TGTGCCAGTAGTCAGGGACAGGGGATTCATCAGCCCCAGCATTTT.

V usage is TRBV7-6 and J usage is TRBJ2-5; weak D call: TRBD2 (6 bases). V gave up 5 bases and J gave up 7 bases, with 17 bases separating them. Germline CDR1 and CDR2: SGHVS and FNYEAQ. The CDR3 is made up of 14 amino acids. Written as DNA, the CDR3 is TGTGCCAGCAGCCCCACCAGCGCGCGGGGGACCCAGTACTTC. As protein: CASSPTSARGTQYF.

The CDR3 loop is CASSSASNRNHYEQYF. CDR3 DNA: TGTGCCAGCAGTTCCGCCTCCAACAGAAACCACTACGAGCAGTACTTC. The rearrangement joins TRBV6-6 to TRBJ2-7; D unclear. The CDR3 totals 16 residues. Per germline, CDR1 MNHNY and CDR2 SVGAGI (reference sequence). V was shortened by 4 bases and J by 3 bases, with 19 bases between the two germline ends.

This sequence joins TRBV6-1 and TRBJ2-7; D gene uncertain. This CDR3 has 13 amino acids. Trimming pared 1 base from V and 1 base from J, leaving 5 bases between. The germline V gene encodes CDR1 MNHNS and CDR2 SASEGT. The CDR3 DNA sequence: TGTGCCAGCAGTGAAGGAGAATCCTACGAGCAGTACTTC. It translates to CASSEGESYEQYF.

The chain couples TRBV19 to TRBJ2-2; tentative D call: TRBD1 (5 bases). V was pared by 3 bases and J by 4 bases, with 12 bases between. Germline CDR1 LNHDA, CDR2 SQIVND (reference sequence). The CDR3 consists of 15 residues. Here the CDR3 reads CASSIQGLTTGELFF. Written as DNA, the CDR3 is TGTGCCAGTAGTATCCAGGGCTTGACCACCGGGGAGCTGTTTTTT. Together with reference TRBV19 and TRBJ2-2, the CDR3 gives the full variable domain: DGGITQSPKYLFRKEGQNVTLSCEQNLNHDAMYWYRQDPGQGLRLIYYSQIVNDFQKGDIAEGYSVSREKKESFPLTVTSAQKNPTAFYLCASSIQGLTTGELFFGEGSRLTVL.

V gene TRBV10-1 combines with J gene TRBJ1-5; D not certain. This CDR3 is built from 12 residues. V dropped 8 bases and J dropped 9 bases, with 14 bases sitting between them. CDR1 is WNHNN, CDR2 SYGVQD, per germline (reference sequence). The CDR3 nucleotides are TGCGCCAGCTCGGATGGGGAGCGGCCCCAGCATTTT. Its protein is CASSDGERPQHF.

This chain uses TRBV28 with TRBJ2-2; D perhaps matches TRBD1 (6 bases). Per the germline V gene, CDR1 is MDHEN and CDR2 is SYDVKM. Trimming removed 5 bases from V and 0 bases from J, with 10 bases in between. The CDR3 totals 15 residues. In nucleotides, the CDR3 is TGTGCCAGCAGTCCCGGGACATCGAACACCGGGGAGCTGTTTTTT. Its protein product is CASSPGTSNTGELFF.

The J gene is TRBJ1-1, the V gene TRBV19; 9 bases agree with TRBD1. The CDR3 is 13 amino acids. CDR1 is LNHDA and CDR2 is SQIVND in the germline V gene (reference sequence). V dropped 6 bases and J dropped 4; count of bases not matched to a gene: 3. The CDR3 here is CASRMTGGTEAFF. The CDR3 bases are TGTGCCAGTAGGATGACAGGGGGCACTGAAGCTTTCTTT.

The V and J genes are TRBV29-1 and TRBJ2-1, with D perhaps matching TRBD1 (6 bases). The CDR3 is 15 amino acids. V was clipped by 6 bases and J by 0 bases, with 15 bases between them. Germline V gene data show CDR1 as SQVTM and CDR2 as ANQGSEA. The CDR3 nucleotides are TGCAGCGTCGGGATGGACAGCCTCTCCTACAATGAGCAGTTCTTC. Translated: CSVGMDSLSYNEQFF.

The rearrangement links TRBV4-2 to TRBJ1-6, with a possible D match to TRBD1 (5 bases). CDR1 LGHNA and CDR2 YNFKEQ come from the germline V gene. Between the trimmed V and J ends, which lost 2 bases and 8 bases, there was a span of 13 bases. The CDR3 extends over 15 amino acids. Here the CDR3 reads CASSQRRRGDSPLHF. In nucleotides, the CDR3 is TGTGCCAGCAGCCAAAGGCGAAGGGGCGATTCACCCCTCCACTTT.

The CDR3 loop reads CASSLAPPRTGELFF. The CDR3, as DNA: TGTGCCAGCAGCTTAGCCCCCCCTCGCACCGGGGAGCTGTTTTTT. The V and J genes are TRBV7-9 and TRBJ2-2; D is uncertain. CDR1 is SEHNR, CDR2 FQNEAQ, per germline (reference sequence). Trimming stripped 0 bases from V and 4 bases from J, with 9 bases between. The CDR3 is 15 amino acids.

The rearrangement links TRBV7-2 to TRBJ1-6; 7 bases map to TRBD1. V shed 1 base, J shed 10 bases, and the junction held 7 bases outside the gene matches. Germline assignment: CDR1 SGHTA and CDR2 FQGNSA. The CDR3 has 15 residues. The CDR3, as DNA: TGTGCCAGCAGCTTAGTTCAGGGGGTAAGGTCACCCCTCCACTTT. This codes for CASSLVQGVRSPLHF.

The gene calls are TRBV2 and TRBJ1-5; 7 nucleotides align to TRBD1. In germline, CDR1 is SNHLY, CDR2 FYNNEI. Trimming at V came to 4 bases and at J to 4 bases, leaving 7 bases not matched to a gene. This CDR3 contains 15 residues. CDR3 amino acids: CASSVSGGGNQPQHF. The CDR3 DNA reads TGTGCCAGCAGTGTGTCAGGGGGTGGAAATCAGCCCCAGCATTTT.

The chain couples TRBV4-1 to TRBJ1-2; D is possibly TRBD1 (6 bases). The CDR3 sequence is 17 residues long. From germline, CDR1 is MGHRA and CDR2 YSYEKL. Trimming removed 2 bases at V and 0 bases at J, with 16 bases between. For the CDR3, the DNA is TGCGCCAGCAGCCAATACAGGGTAATGACGGCTAACTATGGCTACACCTTC. It codes for CASSQYRVMTANYGYTF.

The genes are TRBV4-1 and TRBJ2-2; 13 nucleotides align to TRBD2. J lost 4 bases, V lost 5 bases, and 7 bases had no gene match. CDR3 length: 17 amino acids. CDR1 and CDR2 (germline): MGHRA, YSYEKL. CDR3 region: CASSTIGLAGATGELFF. The CDR3 DNA sequence: TGCGCCAGCAGCACCATTGGACTAGCGGGAGCCACCGGGGAGCTGTTTTTT.

The gene calls are TRBV28 and TRBJ1-2; D call uncertain. The V end lost 3 bases, the J end lost 4 bases, and 6 bases lay between the germline ends. Germline V CDR1 and CDR2: MDHEN, SYDVKM. The CDR3 contains 12 residues. CDR3 sequence reads: CASSFGSYGYTF. DNA of the CDR3: TGTGCCAGCAGTTTTGGGAGCTATGGCTACACCTTC.